The next 24 T cell receptor beta chains were all read from a single sample in a study of brain metastases from non-small cell lung cancer. Libraries were prepared by immunoSEQ multiplex PCR; TCRdb keeps only in-frame clonotypes and omits some of them. The profile shows around 790 clones, over 70% of them singletons. What was sequenced was tissue from a brain metastasis. These receptors were taken from a donor over 35 with non-small cell lung cancer.

This rearrangement joins TRBV13 to TRBJ1-5; D remains unclear. CDR3 length equals 14 residues. Germline-derived CDR1 and CDR2 are PRHDT and FYEKMQ (reference sequence). The germline V and J ends were trimmed by 2 bases and 7 bases, with 12 bases remaining between them. CDR3 region: CASSLRGRGQPQHF. CDR3 DNA sequence: TGTGCCAGCAGCTTACGAGGCAGAGGACAGCCCCAGCATTTT. The full variable domain, rest sourced from reference TRBV13 and TRBJ1-5, is AAGVIQSPRHLIKEKRETATLKCYPIPRHDTVYWYQQGPGQDPQFLISFYEKMQSDKGSIPDRFSAQQFSDYHSELNMSSLELGDSALYFCASSLRGRGQPQHFGDGTRLSIL.

The chain carries TRBV7-2 and TRBJ1-1, with D possibly being TRBD1 (5 bases). V was clipped by 5 bases and J by 0 bases, with 13 bases between them. The V gene's germline CDR1 is SGHTA and CDR2 FQGNSA. There are 15 residues in the CDR3. The chain's CDR3 is CASSPRDGLNTEAFF. The CDR3 DNA sequence: TGTGCCAGCAGCCCCAGGGACGGTCTGAACACTGAAGCTTTCTTT.

Only a few counts were recorded for this clone. No DNA is shown, since the ends of the CDR3 on it are uncertain; the CDR3 is the one TCRdb lists. J is TRBJ1-2 and V is TRBV4-2; the D call in the table, TRBD1, was not verified against the DNA. Including both end residues, the CDR3 is 17 amino acids long. Germline V gene lookup returns CDR1 LGHNA and CDR2 YNFKEQ. CDR3 protein: CASSQLWRGTGEPGYTF.

This clone was seen once. J is TRBJ1-2 and V is TRBV24-1, with D tentatively TRBD1 (6 bases). V was cut by 3 bases and J by 5 bases, with 15 bases left in between. This CDR3 is 15 amino acids long. Germline-derived CDR1 and CDR2 are KGHDR and SFDVKD. The CDR3 protein is CATSDLSGEIYGYTF. In DNA form, the CDR3 reads TGTGCCACCAGTGATCTGTCAGGGGAGATTTATGGCTACACCTTC.

By frequency in the sample, this clone is hyperexpanded. The chain combines TRBV7-9 with TRBJ1-3; D uncertain. The CDR3 contains 15 residues. Trimming removed 0 bases from V and 2 bases from J, with 8 bases in between. CDR1 is SEHNR and CDR2 is FQNEAQ in the germline V gene (reference sequence). CDR3 loop: CASSLAPSPGNTIYF. The CDR3 DNA reads as TGTGCCAGCAGCTTAGCCCCTAGCCCTGGAAACACCATATATTTT.

Remarks on this clone: This sample also contains other DNA sequences that code for the same CDR3. This chain links TRBV12-3 or TRBV12-4 with TRBJ1-2, with no clear D. The CDR3 loop spans 12 amino acids. V gave up 3 bases and J gave up 4 bases, with 6 bases separating them. This chain's CDR3 is CASSLGSYGYTF. DNA for the CDR3: TGTGCCAGCAGTTTGGGCAGCTATGGCTACACCTTC.

The chain uses TRBV7-2 and TRBJ2-2; TRBD2 aligns across 10 bases. Germline CDR1 is SGHTA and CDR2 is FQGNSA. V trimming: 2 bases; J trimming: 7 bases; junction bases outside the gene matches: 7. The CDR3 spans 16 residues. DNA for the CDR3: TGTGCCAGCAGCTTAAAGGCTAGCGGGGGCGGCGGGGAGCTGTTTTTT. It is translated as CASSLKASGGGGELFF.

V usage is TRBV7-9 and J usage is TRBJ2-7; 9 nucleotides agree with TRBD1. Germline CDR1 reads SEHNR; CDR2 reads FQNEAQ (reference sequence). With 5 bases clipped from V and 0 bases from J, the junction kept 17 bases outside the gene matches. The CDR3 covers 19 residues. CDR3 sequence reads: CASSPLRDRVKGSSYEQYF. CDR3 in DNA: TGTGCCAGCAGCCCGCTTAGGGACAGGGTAAAGGGGTCCTCCTACGAGCAGTACTTC.

The sample holds one count of this clone. This chain links TRBV7-9 with TRBJ2-3; D not resolved. Germline lookup yields CDR1 SEHNR and CDR2 FQNEAQ (reference sequence). The V and J ends lost 5 bases and 6 bases respectively, with 15 bases between them. This CDR3 is 14 amino acids long. Written as DNA, the CDR3 is TGTGCCAGCAGCCCGAAATCCCTCGCGGATACGCAGTATTTT. Amino acid sequence: CASSPKSLADTQYF.

With regard to this clone: The junction does not match germline at one end; this may be a read error. V and J are TRBV7-3 and TRBJ2-7, with D tentatively TRBD1 (6 bases). This CDR3 has 13 residues. The germline V gene encodes CDR1 SGHTA and CDR2 FQGTGA. CDR3 in DNA: TGTACCAGCAGCCTCGGACAGTACTACGAGCAGTACTTC. This translates into CTSSLGQYYEQYF. Looking up the rest from reference TRBV7-3 and TRBJ2-7 gives the full variable domain: GAGVSQTPSNKVTEKGKYVELRCDPISGHTALYWYRQSLGQGPEFLIYFQGTGAADDSGLPNDRFFAVRPEGSVSTLKIQRTERGDSAVYLCTSSLGQYYEQYFGPGTRLTVT.

The chain carries TRBV12-3 or TRBV12-4 and TRBJ1-3; no reliable D call. The CDR3 consists of 11 residues. V lost 6 bases and J lost 8, with 8 bases in between. CDR3 residues: CASSIQHTIYF. CDR3 in DNA: TGTGCCAGCAGCATCCAGCACACCATATATTTT.

The gene calls are TRBV7-6 and TRBJ2-1, with TRBD2 as a possible D gene (5 bases). This CDR3 comprises 15 residues. Germline V gene sequence: CDR1 SGHVS, CDR2 FNYEAQ. The ends were cut back, 1 base at V and 4 bases at J, with 11 bases in the middle. The CDR3 spells CASSLVAGRYNEQFF. The DNA of the CDR3 is TGTGCCAGCAGCTTAGTTGCGGGCAGGTACAATGAGCAGTTCTTC.

V is TRBV28 and J is TRBJ1-6; a possible D gene is TRBD1 (5 bases). The ends were cut back, 7 bases at V and 4 bases at J, with 20 bases in the middle. Germline V gene lookup returns CDR1 MDHEN and CDR2 SYDVKM. This CDR3 has 17 amino acids. CDR3 sequence reads: CASTFYTLGRYNSPLHF. The CDR3 DNA sequence: TGTGCCAGCACTTTTTATACATTGGGACGGTATAATTCACCCCTCCACTTT.

V and J are TRBV18 and TRBJ1-2; no clear D gene. The V end lost 3 bases, the J end lost 1 base, and 6 bases lay between the germline ends. In germline, CDR1 is KGHSH, CDR2 LQKENI. The CDR3 length is 13 residues. CDR3 region: CASSPDGNYGYTF. The CDR3 DNA reads as TGTGCCAGCTCACCCGACGGTAACTATGGCTACACCTTC. Full variable domain (outside the CDR3, taken from reference TRBV18 and TRBJ1-2): NAGVMQNPRHLVRRRGQEARLRCSPMKGHSHVYWYRQLPEEGLKFMVYLQKENIIDESGMPKERFSAEFPKEGPSILRIQQVVRGDSAAYFCASSPDGNYGYTFGSGTRLTVV.

This clone has a handful of counts. The chain couples TRBV18 to TRBJ1-5, with 7 bases lining up with TRBD1. J gave up 0 bases and V 8 bases, and 7 bases lay outside the gene matches. Germline V gives CDR1 KGHSH, CDR2 LQKENI. The CDR3 runs 15 residues. The CDR3 nucleotides read TGTGCCAGCACCACAGGGGCTTATAGCAATCAGCCCCAGCATTTT. Encoded protein: CASTTGAYSNQPQHF.

V is TRBV7-2 and J is TRBJ2-3; D is unclear. The CDR3 length is 15 residues. The germline gives CDR1 SGHTA, CDR2 FQGNSA. Trimming shortened V by 0 bases and J by 4 bases, and 11 bases separated the two germline ends. The CDR3 DNA reads as TGTGCCAGCAGCTTAGCGCTCGGCCCGCCAGATACGCAGTATTTT. Translating it yields CASSLALGPPDTQYF.

This clone was observed a single time. The chain combines TRBV30 with TRBJ2-4, with D possibly being TRBD2 (5 bases). The CDR3 has 12 amino acids. The V gene lost 8 bases and the J gene lost 7 bases, with 15 bases spanning the gap. Looked up from germline, CDR1 is GTSNPN and CDR2 is SVGIG (reference sequence). The CDR3 loop is CAGREGRNIQYF. Written as DNA, the CDR3 is TGTGCCGGTCGAGAGGGTAGGAACATTCAGTACTTC. The full variable domain, in which reference TRBV30 and TRBJ2-4 provide the parts outside the CDR3, is SQTIHQWPATLVQPVGSPLSLECTVEGTSNPNLYWYRQAAGRGLQLLFYSVGIGQISSEVPQNLSASRPQDRQFILSSKKLLLSDSGFYLCAGREGRNIQYFGAGTRLSVL.

The chain employs TRBV18 and TRBJ2-7, with 8 positions matching TRBD1. The CDR3 loop spans 15 amino acids. Unmatched junction bases numbered 8, after V lost 5 bases and J lost 2 bases. Germline V lookup: CDR1 KGHSH, CDR2 LQKENI. CDR3 coding DNA: TGTGCCAGCTCAACCGGACAGGGAAAGCCCTACGAGCAGTACTTC. This translates into CASSTGQGKPYEQYF.

The chain combines TRBV18 with TRBJ2-2, with TRBD1 matching 10 bases. Germline-derived CDR1 and CDR2 are KGHSH and LQKENI. The CDR3 has 16 residues. J gave up 5 bases and V 3 bases, and 6 bases lay outside the gene matches. CDR3 sequence reads: CASSPPRQGATGELFF. Written as DNA, the CDR3 is TGTGCCAGCTCACCTCCGCGACAGGGGGCAACCGGGGAGCTGTTTTTT.

This clone was seen only a few times. This sequence joins TRBV5-1 and TRBJ2-7; a possible D gene is TRBD1 (6 bases). The CDR3 has 13 amino acids. Germline V gene sequence: CDR1 SGHRS, CDR2 YFSETQ. V dropped 4 bases and J dropped 2 bases, with 10 bases sitting between them. The CDR3 region has the DNA TGCGCCAGCAGCCCGGACAGTACCTACGAGCAGTACTTC. Its protein product is CASSPDSTYEQYF.

In its sample, this clone was seen once. The chain combines TRBV6-2 or TRBV6-3 with TRBJ2-1; TRBD1 might be the D (6 bases). V gave up 3 bases and J gave up 7 bases, with 13 bases separating them. The germline V gene encodes CDR1 MNHEY and CDR2 SVGEGT. The CDR3 is made up of 14 amino acids. In DNA, the CDR3 is TGTGCCAGCAGTTATCAGGGGCCGGGGAATGAGCAGTTCTTC. It yields the protein CASSYQGPGNEQFF.

This chain connects TRBV2 to TRBJ1-2; D gene ambiguous. Germline loops: CDR1 SNHLY, CDR2 FYNNEI. Trimming removed 6 bases from V and 9 bases from J, with 8 bases in between. CDR3 size: 10 residues. The CDR3 bases are TGTGCCAGCAGGGGAGGGCGCTACACCTTC. It specifies CASRGGRYTF. The full variable domain, in which reference TRBV2 and TRBJ1-2 provide the parts outside the CDR3, is EPEVTQTPSHQVTQMGQEVILRCVPISNHLYFYWYRQILGQKVEFLVSFYNNEISEKSEIFDDQFSVERPDGSNFTLKIRSTKLEDSAMYFCASRGGRYTFGSGTRLTVV.

Turning to this clone: At one end the junction does not follow the germline gene, possibly because of a read error. The J gene is TRBJ2-7, the V gene TRBV2; 8 nucleotides line up with TRBD1. The CDR3 has 14 amino acids. CDR1 and CDR2 from the germline V gene are SNHLY and FYNNEI. The chain's CDR3 is CAIITGTGSYKQYF. CDR3 nucleotides: TGTGCCATCATCACCGGGACAGGCTCCTACAAGCAGTACTTC.

This clone occurred a few times. J is TRBJ2-3 and V is TRBV7-9, with D maybe TRBD1 (6 bases). V was trimmed by 5 bases and J by 3 bases, leaving 24 bases between them. Germline lookup yields CDR1 SEHNR and CDR2 FQNEAQ (reference sequence). The CDR3 runs to 18 residues. The CDR3 sequence is CASSPMGLGTSKTDTQYF. The CDR3 coding sequence is TGTGCCAGCAGCCCGATGGGTTTAGGGACATCTAAAACAGATACGCAGTATTTT. The full variable domain, rest sourced from reference TRBV7-9 and TRBJ2-3, is DTGVSQNPRHKITKRGQNVTFRCDPISEHNRLYWYRQTLGQGPEFLTYFQNEAQLEKSRLLSDRFSAERPKGSFSTLEIQRTEQGDSAMYLCASSPMGLGTSKTDTQYFGPGTRLTVL.